Each of the 14 T cell receptor beta chains below was sequenced from the same sample in a study of cytomegalovirus exposure and HLA in healthy donors. The PCR employed 60 Vbeta primers together with 13 Jbeta primers. Sequencing was performed with immunoSEQ multiplex PCR; in TCRdb, only in-frame clones are kept and a portion is missing. The sample carries some 120,000 clones, roughly 68% recorded once. Sequencing input: PBMCs. The receptors shown here come from a woman aged 30 to 39 in good health and CMV-seronegative.

This clone was recorded a few times. The rearrangement uses TRBV9 and TRBJ1-1, with a tentative D call TRBD1 (5 bases). The CDR3 consists of 15 residues. From germline, CDR1 is SGDLS and CDR2 YYNGEE. Trimming left V 0 bases short and J 4 bases short, with 13 bases between. Here the CDR3 DNA reads TGTGCCAGCAGCGTAGACTGGACATCCGCCACTGAAGCTTTCTTT. It codes for CASSVDWTSATEAFF.

This rearrangement joins TRBV7-3 to TRBJ2-2; 7 bases match TRBD2. The trim removed 2 bases at V and 2 bases at J, leaving 5 bases unmatched. This CDR3 has 16 amino acids. CDR1 and CDR2 (germline): SGHTA, FQGTGA. The CDR3 sequence is CASSLEASGNTGELFF. The CDR3 DNA follows: TGTGCCAGCAGCTTAGAGGCTAGCGGAAACACCGGGGAGCTGTTTTTT.

The V call is TRBV5-1, the J call TRBJ1-6, with D unclear. Germline V CDR1 and CDR2: SGHRS, YFSETQ. The CDR3 contains 16 residues. V lost 0 bases to trimming and J lost 0 bases, with 7 bases between them. CDR3 nucleotides: TGCGCCAGCAGCTTGGCCACAGCCTCCTATAATTCACCCCTCCACTTT. Translating it yields CASSLATASYNSPLHF.

This clone was seen a handful of times. V is TRBV9 and J is TRBJ2-7, with a tentative D call TRBD1 (5 bases). V was cut by 0 bases and J by 3 bases, with 13 bases left in between. The CDR3 totals 15 residues. The V gene's germline CDR1 is SGDLS and CDR2 YYNGEE. CDR3 bases: TGTGCCAGCAGCGTAGGCTCCCTAGGGGACTACGAGCAGTACTTC. Its translation is CASSVGSLGDYEQYF.

This clone was observed a few times. The J gene is TRBJ1-4, the V gene TRBV6-1, with a tentative D call TRBD1 (5 bases). Trimming cost V 4 bases and J 3 bases, with 6 bases left between them. This CDR3 has 13 amino acids. Germline CDR1 is MNHNS and CDR2 is SASEGT. The CDR3, as DNA: TGTGCCAGCAGTGTCAGGGCTAATGAAAAACTGTTTTTT. The encoded protein is CASSVRANEKLFF.

The CDR3 nucleotides are TGTGCCAGCAGTATCCGGACAGGGGGGAACACCGGGGAGCTGTTTTTT. Protein: CASSIRTGGNTGELFF. This chain connects TRBV28 to TRBJ2-2, with 10 bases that match TRBD1. This CDR3 is 16 amino acids long. The V and J ends lost 5 bases and 1 base, in that order; junction bases with no gene match: 4. Germline V gives CDR1 MDHEN, CDR2 SYDVKM.

For this clone: The DNA is omitted, as the CDR3 cannot be located on it reliably, and the CDR3 follows TCRdb's listing. The V and J genes are TRBV21-1 and TRBJ1-5; the D call of TRBD1 is as the table states it, not checked on the DNA. TRBV21-1 is a listed pseudogene. The CDR3 length equals 18 residues, ends included. CDR3 region: CASSKFGAGTESNQPQHF.

This clone was detected only a few times. The V gene is TRBV30, the J gene TRBJ1-5, with 10 bases that match TRBD1. Germline CDR1 and CDR2: GTSNPN and SVGIG (reference sequence). The trim removed 1 base at V and 6 bases at J, leaving 6 bases unmatched. This CDR3 has 15 amino acids. CDR3 region: CAWSAPGTGVQPQHF. CDR3 sequence (DNA): TGTGCCTGGAGTGCCCCCGGGACAGGGGTTCAGCCCCAGCATTTT.

The chain couples TRBV29-1 to TRBJ1-1, with D tentatively TRBD1 (6 bases). CDR3 length equals 15 residues. The ends were cut back, 6 bases at V and 1 base at J, with 18 bases in the middle. CDR1 is SQVTM and CDR2 is ANQGSEA in the germline V gene. The CDR3 DNA is TGCAGCGTCTGGAGGCGTAACAGGGCGAACACTGAAGCTTTCTTT. It is translated as CSVWRRNRANTEAFF.

In nucleotides, the CDR3 is TGTGCCAGCCTTCGGGGAGGGCGAAGCACTGAAGCTTTCTTT. Its translation: CASLRGGRSTEAFF. The V call is TRBV28, the J call TRBJ1-1; D is unresolved. Trimming left V 8 bases short and J 4 bases short, with 17 bases between. The CDR3 is 14 residues long. The V gene's germline CDR1 is MDHEN and CDR2 SYDVKM.

This clone appeared a single time. The chain couples TRBV27 to TRBJ2-1, with 8 bases identical to TRBD2. CDR1 is MNHEY, CDR2 SMNVEV, per germline (reference sequence). The CDR3 consists of 16 residues. The junction had 8 bases not matched to a gene; V was cut back by 2 bases and J by 5 bases. The CDR3: CASSLAAGTSNNEQFF. The CDR3 nucleotides are TGTGCCAGCAGTTTAGCCGCCGGGACTAGTAACAATGAGCAGTTCTTC.

The count of this clone is one. The chain has TRBV7-2 and TRBJ2-7, with 9 nucleotides matching TRBD2. This CDR3 is built from 16 residues. J gave up 3 bases and V 0 bases, and 6 bases lay outside the gene matches. Looked up from germline, CDR1 is SGHTA and CDR2 is FQGNSA. The DNA of the CDR3 is TGTGCCAGCAGCTTAGCCTATAGCGGGAGCTTCTACGAGCAGTACTTC. Translating gives CASSLAYSGSFYEQYF. Full variable domain (outside the CDR3, taken from reference TRBV7-2 and TRBJ2-7): GAGVSQSPSNKVTEKGKDVELRCDPISGHTALYWYRQSLGQGLEFLIYFQGNSAPDKSGLPSDRFSAERTGGSVSTLTIQRTQQEDSAVYLCASSLAYSGSFYEQYFGPGTRLTVT.

This rearrangement joins TRBV20-1 to TRBJ1-2; the D gene is possibly TRBD1 (5 bases). The CDR3 covers 11 residues. Between the trimmed V and J ends, which lost 4 bases and 8 bases, there was a span of 11 bases. Germline loops: CDR1 DFQATT, CDR2 SNEGSKA (reference sequence). CDR3 residues: CSATRQSGYTF. CDR3 DNA: TGCAGTGCTACTAGACAGAGCGGCTACACCTTC.

V and J are TRBV7-9 and TRBJ2-7; TRBD2 matches 11 bases. The germline V gene has CDR1 SEHNR and CDR2 FQNEAQ (reference sequence). The CDR3 runs 17 residues. With 1 base clipped from V and 0 bases from J, the junction kept 5 bases outside the gene matches. The CDR3 DNA is TGTGCCAGCAGCTTAGGTGAACTAGCGGGGGTCTCCTACGAGCAGTACTTC. It encodes CASSLGELAGVSYEQYF.